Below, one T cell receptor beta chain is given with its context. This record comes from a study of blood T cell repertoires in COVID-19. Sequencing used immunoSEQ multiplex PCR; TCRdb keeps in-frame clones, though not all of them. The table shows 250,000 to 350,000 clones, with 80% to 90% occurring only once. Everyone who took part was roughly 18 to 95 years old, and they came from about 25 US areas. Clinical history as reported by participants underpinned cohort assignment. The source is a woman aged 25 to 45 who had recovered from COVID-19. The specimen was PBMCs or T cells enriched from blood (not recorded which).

CDR3 bases: TGTGCCATCAGTGGGGGGGAAAGGTACAATGAGCAGTTCTTC. Protein product: CAISGGERYNEQFF. The rearrangement uses TRBV10-3 and TRBJ2-1, with TRBD2 as a possible D gene (6 bases). The CDR3 consists of 14 residues. Germline V CDR1 and CDR2: ENHRY, SYGVKD. Trimming pared 4 bases from V and 4 bases from J, leaving 11 bases between.